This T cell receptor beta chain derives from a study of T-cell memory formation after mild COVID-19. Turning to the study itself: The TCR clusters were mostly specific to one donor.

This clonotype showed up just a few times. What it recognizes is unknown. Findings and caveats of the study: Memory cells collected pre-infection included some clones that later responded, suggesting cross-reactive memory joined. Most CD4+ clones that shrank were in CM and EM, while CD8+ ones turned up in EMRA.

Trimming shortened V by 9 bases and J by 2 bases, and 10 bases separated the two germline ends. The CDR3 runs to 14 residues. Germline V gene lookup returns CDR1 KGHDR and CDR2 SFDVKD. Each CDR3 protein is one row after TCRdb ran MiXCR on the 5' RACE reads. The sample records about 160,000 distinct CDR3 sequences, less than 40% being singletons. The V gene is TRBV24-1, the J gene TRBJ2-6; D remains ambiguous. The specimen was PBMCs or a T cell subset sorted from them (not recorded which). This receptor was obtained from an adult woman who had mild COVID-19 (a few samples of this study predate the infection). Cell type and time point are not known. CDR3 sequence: CATGSVTGANVLTF. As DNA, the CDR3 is TGTGCCACCGGCTCGGTTACTGGGGCCAACGTCCTGACTTTC.